This T cell receptor beta chain was sequenced in a study of cytomegalovirus exposure and HLA in healthy donors. General study findings and limits: In a later analysis, common viral pathogens appeared linked to several of the most significant clusters. Among TCR beta chains, those listed as cytomegalovirus-associated numbered over 150.

Primers: 60 Vbeta forward and 13 Jbeta reverse. Assay used: immunoSEQ multiplex PCR; TCRdb lists only in-frame clones, some missing. The profile shows tens of thousands of clones, about 74% of them singletons. The CDR3 is 14 residues long. With 3 bases clipped from V and 1 base from J, the junction kept 3 bases outside the gene matches. Germline assignment: CDR1 SGHAT and CDR2 FQDESV (reference sequence). Note on this clone: The antigen remains undetermined.

The chain links TRBV11-1 to TRBJ2-7, with TRBD1 matching over 7 bases. This clonotype was obtained from a woman aged 45-65 years in good health and CMV-seropositive. Sample: PBMCs. CDR3 protein: CASSLDRLSYEQYF. CDR3 DNA: TGTGCCAGCAGCTTGGACAGGTTATCCTACGAGCAGTACTTC. Together with reference TRBV11-1 and TRBJ2-7, the CDR3 gives the full variable domain: EAEVAQSPRYKITEKSQAVAFWCDPISGHATLYWYRQILGQGPELLVQFQDESVVDDSQLPKDRFSAERLKGVDSTLKIQPAELGDSAMYLCASSLDRLSYEQYFGPGTRLTVT.